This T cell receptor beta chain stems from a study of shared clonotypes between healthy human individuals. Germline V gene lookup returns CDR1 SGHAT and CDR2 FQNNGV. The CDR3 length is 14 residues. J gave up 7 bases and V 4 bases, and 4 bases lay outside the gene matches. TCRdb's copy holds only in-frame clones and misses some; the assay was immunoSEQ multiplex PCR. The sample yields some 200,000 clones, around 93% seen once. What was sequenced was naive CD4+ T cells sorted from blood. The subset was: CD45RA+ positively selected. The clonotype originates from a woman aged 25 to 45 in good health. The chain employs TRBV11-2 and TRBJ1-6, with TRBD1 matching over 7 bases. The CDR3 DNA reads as TGTGCCAGCAGCTCCGGGACAGAGAATTCACCCCTCCACTTT. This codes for CASSSGTENSPLHF. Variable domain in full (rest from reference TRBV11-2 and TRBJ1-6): EAGVAQSPRYKIIEKRQSVAFWCNPISGHATLYWYQQILGQGPKLLIQFQNNGVVDDSQLPKDRFSAERLKGVDSTLKIQPAKLEDSAVYLCASSSGTENSPLHFGNGTRLTVT.